Each of the 12 T cell receptor beta chains below was sequenced from the same sample in a study of a mutant IDH1 vaccine in newly diagnosed glioma. Time point indicated: week 35, safety follow-up. Mutant IDH1 20-mer peptide, at 300 ug, made up each vaccine dose, with topical imiquimod. Here immunoSEQ multiplex PCR was the method, and the copy in TCRdb shows in-frame clones only, minus some. The repertoire holds 60,000 or so clones, with 84% as singletons. No antigen has been identified for these receptors. The specimen comprised PBMCs, sampled from a glioma patient whose treatment included an IDH1 peptide vaccine. These receptors were obtained from a man aged 30-40 years with glioma.

The chain is built from TRBV19 and TRBJ2-7; D remains ambiguous. The CDR3 covers 9 residues. In germline, CDR1 is LNHDA, CDR2 SQIVND (reference sequence). V lost 9 bases to trimming and J lost 6 bases, with 6 bases between them. This CDR3 is CASHREQYF. For the CDR3, the DNA is TGTGCCAGCCATCGCGAGCAGTACTTC.

V gene TRBV19 combines with J gene TRBJ1-3; D not resolved. The germline V gene has CDR1 LNHDA and CDR2 SQIVND (reference sequence). The CDR3 is made up of 15 amino acids. V gave up 2 bases and J gave up 0 bases, with 8 bases separating them. Written as DNA, the CDR3 is TGTGCCAGTAGTATACTGGGGAGCTCTGGAAACACCATATATTTT. Translated: CASSILGSSGNTIYF.

V gene TRBV20-1 combines with J gene TRBJ2-7, with D perhaps TRBD1 (6 bases). Trimming pared 7 bases from V and 5 bases from J, leaving 12 bases between. This CDR3 spans 11 amino acids. The germline CDR1 and CDR2 sequences are DFQATT and SNEGSKA (reference sequence). The CDR3 spells CSGVQGNEQYF. Written as DNA, the CDR3 is TGCAGTGGGGTACAGGGAAACGAGCAGTACTTC.

The V call is TRBV19, the J call TRBJ2-6; D may be TRBD1 (6 bases). Germline CDR1 and CDR2: LNHDA and SQIVND (reference sequence). Trimming removed 10 bases from V and 2 bases from J, with 24 bases in between. The CDR3 runs to 18 residues. The CDR3 spells CATLMPTGARPGANVLTF. CDR3 nucleotides: TGTGCCACCCTTATGCCGACAGGAGCCCGTCCTGGGGCCAACGTCCTGACTTTC.

J is TRBJ2-6 and V is TRBV15; the D is unclear. The germline V gene has CDR1 LNHNV and CDR2 YYDKDF (reference sequence). The CDR3 has 16 residues. Deletions cut 0 bases from V and 2 bases from J, with 8 bases between. CDR3 coding DNA: TGTGCCACCAGCAGAGATCGGAGCACTGGGGCCAACGTCCTGACTTTC. Encoded protein: CATSRDRSTGANVLTF.

The chain links TRBV5-1 to TRBJ1-1; D remains ambiguous. Per germline, CDR1 SGHRS and CDR2 YFSETQ. The V gene lost 0 bases and the J gene lost 0 bases, with 9 bases spanning the gap. The CDR3 loop spans 15 amino acids. The CDR3 reads CASSLAADMNTEAFF. The CDR3 region has the DNA TGCGCCAGCAGCTTGGCCGCAGACATGAACACTGAAGCTTTCTTT. Complete variable domain (other parts from reference TRBV5-1 and TRBJ1-1): KAGVTQTPRYLIKTRGQQVTLSCSPISGHRSVSWYQQTPGQGLQFLFEYFSETQRNKGNFPGRFSGRQFSNSRSEMNVSTLELGDSALYLCASSLAADMNTEAFFGQGTRLTVV.

This clone came up once. The J gene is TRBJ1-6, the V gene TRBV19, with unresolved D. V shed 9 bases and J shed 5 bases, with 17 bases lying between them. The CDR3 has 15 amino acids. Germline CDR1 and CDR2: LNHDA and SQIVND (reference sequence). This CDR3 is CASRSLGPDNSPLHF. Written as DNA, the CDR3 is TGTGCCAGCAGAAGTCTAGGTCCGGATAATTCACCCCTCCACTTT.

The chain uses TRBV15 and TRBJ1-5; tentative D call: TRBD1 (5 bases). The CDR3 has 14 residues. V was shortened by 8 bases and J by 1 base, with 12 bases between the two germline ends. The germline gives CDR1 LNHNV, CDR2 YYDKDF (reference sequence). The CDR3 DNA reads as TGTGCCACCTCCCATCGGGGGAGCAATCAGCCCCAGCATTTT. This codes for CATSHRGSNQPQHF.

The chain recombines TRBV18 with TRBJ2-7, with D maybe TRBD1 (5 bases). CDR3 length: 14 amino acids. V gave up 0 bases and J gave up 5 bases, with 11 bases separating them. The germline V gene has CDR1 KGHSH and CDR2 LQKENI. CDR3 bases: TGTGCCAGCTCACCACCCCTAGGGGTGGACGAGCAGTACTTC. It yields the protein CASSPPLGVDEQYF.

This sequence joins TRBV19 and TRBJ1-2; the D is unclear. CDR1 is LNHDA, CDR2 SQIVND, per germline (reference sequence). The CDR3 covers 14 residues. The germline V and J ends were trimmed by 5 bases and 3 bases, with 13 bases remaining between them. CDR3 sequence (DNA): TGTGCCAGTAGTGAACCGGACCGATACTATGGCTACACCTTC. Translated: CASSEPDRYYGYTF.

The rearrangement uses TRBV10-3 and TRBJ2-1; 12 positions agree with TRBD2. V was clipped by 6 bases and J by 0 bases; unmatched bases: 9. Germline CDR1 is ENHRY and CDR2 is SYGVKD. The CDR3 consists of 18 residues. The CDR3, as DNA: TGTGCCATCAGGCGACTAGCGGGGGCTCAAAGCTCCTACAATGAGCAGTTCTTC. It specifies CAIRRLAGAQSSYNEQFF.

The rearrangement joins TRBV10-1 to TRBJ2-5, with D possibly called TRBD1 or TRBD2 (6 bases each). The germline CDR1 and CDR2 sequences are WNHNN and SYGVQD (reference sequence). Trimming stripped 5 bases from V and 2 bases from J, with 12 bases between. The length of the CDR3 is 14 residues. CDR3 DNA: TGCGCCAGCAGTTATTCGGGGGCTCAAGAGACCCAGTACTTC. Encoded protein: CASSYSGAQETQYF.